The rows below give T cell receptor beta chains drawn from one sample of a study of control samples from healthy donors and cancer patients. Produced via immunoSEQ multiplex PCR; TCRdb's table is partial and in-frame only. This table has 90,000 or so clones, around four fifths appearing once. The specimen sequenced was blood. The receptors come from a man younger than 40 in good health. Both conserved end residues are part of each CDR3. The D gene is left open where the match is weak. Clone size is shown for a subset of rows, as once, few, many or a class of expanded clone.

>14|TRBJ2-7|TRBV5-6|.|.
CASSLDGATYEQYF
TGTGCCAGCAGCTTGGACGGGGCGACCTACGAGCAGTACTTC
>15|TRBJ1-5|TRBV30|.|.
CAWSPGGGGNQPQHF
TGTGCCTGGAGCCCTGGTGGGGGAGGCAATCAGCCCCAGCATTTT
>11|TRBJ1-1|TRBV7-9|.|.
CASSLVRLTFF
TGTGCCAGCAGCTTAGTAAGGTTGACTTTCTTT
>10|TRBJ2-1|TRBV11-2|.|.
CASSLGVQFF
TGTGCCAGCAGTCTCGGAGTGCAGTTCTTC
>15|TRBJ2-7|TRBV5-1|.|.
CASSVNTGTAYEQYF
TGCGCCAGCAGCGTAAATACCGGGACGGCCTACGAGCAGTACTTC
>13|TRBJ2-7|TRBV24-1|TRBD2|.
CATSERGDYEQYF
TGTGCCACCAGTGAGCGGGGGGACTACGAGCAGTACTTC
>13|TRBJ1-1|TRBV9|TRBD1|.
CASSPEDRRLAFF
TGTGCCAGCAGCCCCGAGGACAGGCGGCTCGCTTTCTTT
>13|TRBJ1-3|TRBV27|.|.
CASSFTSGNTIYF
TGTGCCAGCAGTTTCACCTCTGGAAACACCATATATTTT
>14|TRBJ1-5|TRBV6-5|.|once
CASRGEGSNQPQHF
TGTGCCAGCCGGGGGGAGGGAAGCAATCAGCCCCAGCATTTT
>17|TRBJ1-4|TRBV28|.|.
CASSLTVLVGTGEKLFF
TGTGCCAGCAGTTTAACTGTACTGGTCGGGACTGGGGAAAAACTGTTTTTT
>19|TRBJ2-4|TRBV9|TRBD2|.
CASSVGTSGGRGAKNIQYF
TGTGCCAGCAGCGTGGGGACTAGCGGGGGTCGGGGAGCCAAAAACATTCAGTACTTC
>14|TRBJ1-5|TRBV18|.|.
CASSPQIGNQPQHF
TGTGCCAGCTCACCACAGATAGGGAATCAGCCCCAGCATTTT
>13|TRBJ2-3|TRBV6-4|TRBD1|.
CASRPTGGDTQYF
TGTGCCAGCAGACCTACAGGGGGCGATACGCAGTATTTT
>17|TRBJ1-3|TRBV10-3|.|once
CAISESTPGIGGNTIYF
TGTGCCATCAGTGAGTCGACGCCGGGGATCGGAGGAAACACCATATATTTT
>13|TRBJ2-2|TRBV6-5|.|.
CASSSRGPGELFF
TGTGCCAGCAGTTCACGGGGGCCCGGGGAGCTGTTTTTT
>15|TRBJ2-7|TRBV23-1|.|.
CASSHGGGGSYEQYF
TGCGCCAGCAGTCACGGAGGGGGAGGCTCCTACGAGCAGTACTTC
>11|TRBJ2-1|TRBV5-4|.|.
CASTFGTEQFF
TGTGCCAGCACCTTCGGTACTGAGCAGTTCTTC
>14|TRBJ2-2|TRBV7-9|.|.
CASKGGSNAGELFF
TGTGCCAGCAAGGGGGGGTCGAACGCCGGGGAGCTGTTTTTT
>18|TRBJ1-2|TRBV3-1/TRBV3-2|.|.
CASSQARTSAWGNYGYTF
TGTGCCAGCAGCCAAGCCCGGACGTCAGCTTGGGGCAACTATGGCTACACCTTC
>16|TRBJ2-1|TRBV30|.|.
CAWSVRAATFLNEQFF
TGTGCCTGGAGTGTAAGGGCAGCAACTTTTTTAAATGAGCAGTTCTTC
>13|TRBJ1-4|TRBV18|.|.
CASSLYRGEKLFF
TGTGCCAGCTCCCTCTATCGGGGGGAAAAACTGTTTTTT
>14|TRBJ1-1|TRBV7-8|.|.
CASSVDRVNTEAFF
TGTGCCAGCAGCGTCGACCGAGTGAACACTGAAGCTTTCTTT
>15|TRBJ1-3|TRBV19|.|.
CASRDPGSSGNTIYF
TGTGCCAGTCGTGACCCGGGTAGCTCTGGAAACACCATATATTTT
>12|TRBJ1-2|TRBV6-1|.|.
CASSEDVRGYTF
TGTGCCAGCAGTGAAGACGTACGGGGCTACACCTTC
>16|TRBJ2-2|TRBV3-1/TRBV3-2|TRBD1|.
CASSQKGGAQTGELFF
TGTGCCAGCAGCCAGAAAGGGGGCGCCCAGACCGGGGAGCTGTTTTTT
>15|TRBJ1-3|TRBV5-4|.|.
CASSEDLFSGNTIYF
TGTGCCAGCAGCGAGGACCTTTTCTCTGGAAACACCATATATTTT
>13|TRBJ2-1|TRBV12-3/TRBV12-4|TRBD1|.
CASSGPGGGEQFF
TGTGCCAGCAGTGGACCAGGGGGCGGAGAGCAGTTCTTC
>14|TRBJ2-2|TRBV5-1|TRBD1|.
CASSLQGVTGELFF
TGCGCCAGCAGCTTGCAGGGGGTCACCGGGGAGCTGTTTTTT
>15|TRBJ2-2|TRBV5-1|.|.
CASSVTGSDTGELFF
TGCGCCAGCAGCGTTACAGGGTCGGACACCGGGGAGCTGTTTTTT
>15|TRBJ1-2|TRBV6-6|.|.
CASSYPGQSNYGYTF
TGTGCCAGCAGTTACCCAGGACAGTCTAACTATGGCTACACCTTC
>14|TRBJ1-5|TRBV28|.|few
CASSGTPSNQPQHF
TGTGCCAGCAGTGGGACACCAAGCAATCAGCCCCAGCATTTT
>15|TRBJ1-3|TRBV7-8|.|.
CASSLERGLGHTIYF
TGTGCCAGCAGCTTAGAAAGGGGCCTGGGACACACCATATATTTT
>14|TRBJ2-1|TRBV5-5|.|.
CASSPMGGWNEQFF
TGTGCCAGCAGCCCCATGGGGGGTTGGAATGAGCAGTTCTTC
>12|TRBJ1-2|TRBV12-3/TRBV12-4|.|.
CASSLSFGGYTF
TGTGCCAGCAGTTTATCCTTCGGAGGCTACACCTTC
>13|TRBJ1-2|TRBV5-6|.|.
CASSATQLYGYTF
TGTGCCAGCAGCGCAACCCAACTCTATGGCTACACCTTC
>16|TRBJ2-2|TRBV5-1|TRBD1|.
CASSLPGQGNTGELFF
TGCGCCAGCAGCTTGCCGGGACAGGGGAACACCGGGGAGCTGTTTTTT